A single sample gave rise to the 7 T cell receptor beta chains below, sequenced in a study of shared T cell receptors in the human thymus. TCRdb's table, derived via immunoSEQ multiplex PCR, lists solely in-frame clones and lacks some. The data contain 700,000 to 750,000 clones, approximately 85% of them singletons. This sample was shared with a second study, whose subject was human thymus T cells.

Source material: thymocytes. The receptors originated from a girl under three years old with a congenital heart defect.

The rearrangement links TRBV7-2 to TRBJ2-7; TRBD2 matches at 8 bases. This CDR3 has 18 residues. The germline V gene encodes CDR1 SGHTA and CDR2 FQGNSA. V lost 5 bases, J lost 3 bases, and 18 bases stayed unmatched. The CDR3 protein is CASSLWQSGGGLVYEQYF. Here the CDR3 DNA reads TGTGCCAGCAGCCTTTGGCAGAGTGGCGGGGGGCTCGTCTACGAGCAGTACTTC.

The rearrangement uses TRBV6-1 and TRBJ1-4, with 8 bases fitting TRBD1. The CDR3 spans 14 residues. The trim removed 8 bases at V and 5 bases at J, leaving 7 bases unmatched. CDR1 and CDR2 (germline): MNHNS, SASEGT. The CDR3 region has the DNA TGTGCCAGCGGACAGGGCGAGGGGAATGAAAAACTGTTTTTT. Translated: CASGQGEGNEKLFF.

This chain connects TRBV18 to TRBJ2-7; 11 nucleotides agree with TRBD1. The CDR3 is 16 residues long. Germline CDR1 and CDR2: KGHSH and LQKENI. V lost 0 bases, J lost 4 bases, and 5 bases stayed unmatched. The CDR3 sequence: CASSPPGTGGIYEQYF. The CDR3 DNA is TGTGCCAGCTCACCACCGGGGACAGGGGGAATTTACGAGCAGTACTTC.

The chain is built from TRBV6-5 and TRBJ1-2, with D perhaps TRBD1 (5 bases). Germline CDR1 MNHEY, CDR2 SVGAGI. This CDR3 has 14 amino acids. The V end was cut by 0 bases, the J end by 7 bases, with 12 bases between. This chain's CDR3 is CASSYSGRGGGYTF. DNA for the CDR3: TGTGCCAGCAGTTACTCGGGACGGGGAGGTGGCTACACCTTC.

This chain joins TRBV12-5 and TRBJ1-6, with 9 bases aligning to TRBD1. Germline V gene lookup returns CDR1 LGHNT and CDR2 FRNRAP. V shed 0 bases and J 4 bases; nucleotides not matched to a gene: 7. This CDR3 contains 18 residues. The CDR3 coding sequence is TGTGCTAGTGGTTTGGTACGGACAGGGGCCGTATATAATTCACCCCTCCACTTT. Translation: CASGLVRTGAVYNSPLHF.

This clone was observed a few times. The chain employs TRBV4-1 and TRBJ1-5, with a tentative D call TRBD1 (5 bases). Germline-derived CDR1 and CDR2 are MGHRA and YSYEKL. Trimming removed 0 bases from V and 9 bases from J, with 33 bases in between. CDR3 length equals 21 residues. The CDR3 loop reads CASSQDRDSSADLGLKRPQHF. CDR3 nucleotides: TGCGCCAGCAGCCAAGATAGGGACTCATCCGCGGATCTAGGTTTGAAACGGCCCCAGCATTTT.

V is TRBV6-5 and J is TRBJ2-3, with a possible D match to TRBD2 (6 bases). The CDR3 spans 16 residues. Germline V gives CDR1 MNHEY, CDR2 SVGAGI. V was clipped by 2 bases and J by 4 bases, with 16 bases between them. The CDR3: CASSYDNPGTPDTQYF. CDR3 bases: TGTGCCAGCAGTTACGATAACCCCGGGACTCCAGATACGCAGTATTTT.